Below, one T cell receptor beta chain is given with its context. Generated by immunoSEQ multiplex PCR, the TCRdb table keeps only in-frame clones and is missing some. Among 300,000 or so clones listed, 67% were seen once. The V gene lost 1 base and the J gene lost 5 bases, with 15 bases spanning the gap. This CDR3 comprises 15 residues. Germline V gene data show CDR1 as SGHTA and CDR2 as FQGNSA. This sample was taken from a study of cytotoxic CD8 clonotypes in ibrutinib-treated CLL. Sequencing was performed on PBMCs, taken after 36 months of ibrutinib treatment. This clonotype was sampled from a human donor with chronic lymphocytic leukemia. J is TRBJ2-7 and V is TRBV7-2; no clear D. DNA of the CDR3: TGTGCCAGCAGCTTAGGGGTCGCCCGTGGGGACGAGCAGTACTTC. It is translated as CASSLGVARGDEQYF.